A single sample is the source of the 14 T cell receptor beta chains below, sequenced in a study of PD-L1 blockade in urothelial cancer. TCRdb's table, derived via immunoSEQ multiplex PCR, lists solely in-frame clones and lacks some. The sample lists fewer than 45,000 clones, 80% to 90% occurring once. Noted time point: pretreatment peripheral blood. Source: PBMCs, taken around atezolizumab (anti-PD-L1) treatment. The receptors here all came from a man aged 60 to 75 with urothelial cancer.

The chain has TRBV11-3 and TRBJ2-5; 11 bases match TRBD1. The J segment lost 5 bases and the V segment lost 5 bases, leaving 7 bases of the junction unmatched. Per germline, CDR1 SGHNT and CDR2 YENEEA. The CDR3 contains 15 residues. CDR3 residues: CASSNRDRGLETQYF. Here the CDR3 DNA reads TGTGCCAGCAGCAACCGGGACAGGGGGTTGGAGACCCAGTACTTC.

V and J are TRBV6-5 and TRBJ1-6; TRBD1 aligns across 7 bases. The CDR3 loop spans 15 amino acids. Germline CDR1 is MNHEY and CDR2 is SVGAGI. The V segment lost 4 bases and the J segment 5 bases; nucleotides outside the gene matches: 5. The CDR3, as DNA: TGTGCCAGCAGTTGGGACAGATTTAATAATTCACCCCTCCACTTT. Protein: CASSWDRFNNSPLHF.

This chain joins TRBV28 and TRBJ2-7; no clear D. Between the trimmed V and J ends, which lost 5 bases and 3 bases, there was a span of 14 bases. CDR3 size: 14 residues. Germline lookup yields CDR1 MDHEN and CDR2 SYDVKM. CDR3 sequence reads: CASSGRTAGYEQYF. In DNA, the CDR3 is TGTGCCAGCAGTGGGCGAACCGCCGGCTACGAGCAGTACTTC.

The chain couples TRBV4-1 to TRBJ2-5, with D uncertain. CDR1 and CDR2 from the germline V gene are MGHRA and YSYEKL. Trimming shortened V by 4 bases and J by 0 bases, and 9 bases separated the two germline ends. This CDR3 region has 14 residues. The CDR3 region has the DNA TGCGCCAGCAGCCCGCCAGTAAACCAAGAGACCCAGTACTTC. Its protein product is CASSPPVNQETQYF.

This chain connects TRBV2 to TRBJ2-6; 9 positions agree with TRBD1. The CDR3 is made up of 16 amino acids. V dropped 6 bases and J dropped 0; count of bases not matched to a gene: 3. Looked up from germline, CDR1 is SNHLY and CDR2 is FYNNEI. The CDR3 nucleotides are TGTGCCAGCAGCCTACAGGGGGCCTCTGGGGCCAACGTCCTGACTTTC. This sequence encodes CASSLQGASGANVLTF.

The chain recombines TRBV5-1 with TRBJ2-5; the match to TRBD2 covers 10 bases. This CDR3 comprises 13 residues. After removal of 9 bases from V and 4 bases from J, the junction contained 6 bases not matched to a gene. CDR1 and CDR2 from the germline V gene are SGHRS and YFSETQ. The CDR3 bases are TGCGCCACAGGGACTAGCGCCTTAGAGACCCAGTACTTC. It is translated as CATGTSALETQYF.

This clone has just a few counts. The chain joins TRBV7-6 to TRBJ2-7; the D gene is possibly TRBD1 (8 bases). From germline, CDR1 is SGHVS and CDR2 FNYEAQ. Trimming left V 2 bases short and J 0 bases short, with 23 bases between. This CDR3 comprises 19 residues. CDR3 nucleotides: TGTGCCAGCAGCTTACCCGGGGGGCAGGGGGCGGCCTACTCCTACGAGCAGTACTTC. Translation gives CASSLPGGQGAAYSYEQYF.

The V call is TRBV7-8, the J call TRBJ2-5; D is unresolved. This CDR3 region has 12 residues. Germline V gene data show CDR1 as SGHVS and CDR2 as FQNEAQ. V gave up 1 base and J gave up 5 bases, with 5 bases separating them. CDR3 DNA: TGTGCCAGCAGCTTAGACCGGGAGACCCAGTACTTC. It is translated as CASSLDRETQYF.

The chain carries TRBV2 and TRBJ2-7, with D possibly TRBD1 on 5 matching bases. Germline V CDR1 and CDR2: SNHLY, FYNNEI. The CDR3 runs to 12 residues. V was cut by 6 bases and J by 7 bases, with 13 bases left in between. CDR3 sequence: CASRAKTEEQYF. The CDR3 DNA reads TGTGCCAGCAGGGCTAAGACAGAGGAGCAGTACTTC.

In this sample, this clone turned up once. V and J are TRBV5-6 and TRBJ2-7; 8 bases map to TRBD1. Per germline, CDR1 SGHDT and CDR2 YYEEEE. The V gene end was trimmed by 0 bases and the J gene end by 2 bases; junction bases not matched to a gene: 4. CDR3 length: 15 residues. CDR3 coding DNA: TGTGCCAGCAGCTTGGGGGGGACAGGAACCTACGAGCAGTACTTC. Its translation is CASSLGGTGTYEQYF. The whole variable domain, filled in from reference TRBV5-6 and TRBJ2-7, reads DAGVTQSPTHLIKTRGQQVTLRCSPKSGHDTVSWYQQALGQGPQFIFQYYEEEERQRGNFPDRFSGHQFPNYSSELNVNALLLGDSALYLCASSLGGTGTYEQYFGPGTRLTVT.

The DNA of the CDR3 is TGTGCCAGCAGCCCCGGACAGGGTCGCTACAATGAGCAGTTCTTC. It specifies CASSPGQGRYNEQFF. This chain uses TRBV14 with TRBJ2-1; 8 nucleotides line up with TRBD1. The CDR3 extends over 15 amino acids. Germline lookup yields CDR1 SGHDN and CDR2 FVKESK. The V segment lost 4 bases and the J segment 3 bases; nucleotides outside the gene matches: 5.

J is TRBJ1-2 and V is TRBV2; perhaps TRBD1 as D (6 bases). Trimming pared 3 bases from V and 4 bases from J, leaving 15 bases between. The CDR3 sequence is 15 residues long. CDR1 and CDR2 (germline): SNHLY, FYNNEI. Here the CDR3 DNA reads TGTGCCAGCAGTGAGGGGCAGGGGTTTGGCTATGGCTACACCTTC. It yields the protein CASSEGQGFGYGYTF.

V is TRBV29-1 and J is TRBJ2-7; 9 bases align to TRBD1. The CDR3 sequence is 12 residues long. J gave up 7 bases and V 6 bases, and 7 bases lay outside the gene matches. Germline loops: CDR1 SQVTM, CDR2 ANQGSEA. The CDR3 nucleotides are TGCAGCGTAGTCGGACAGGGGATGGAGCAGTACTTC. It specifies CSVVGQGMEQYF.

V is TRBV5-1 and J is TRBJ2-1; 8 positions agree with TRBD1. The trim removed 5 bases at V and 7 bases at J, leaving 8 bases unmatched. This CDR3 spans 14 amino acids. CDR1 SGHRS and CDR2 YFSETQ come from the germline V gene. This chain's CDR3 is CASSLPGQVNEQFF. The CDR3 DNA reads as TGCGCCAGCAGTCTACCGGGACAGGTTAATGAGCAGTTCTTC. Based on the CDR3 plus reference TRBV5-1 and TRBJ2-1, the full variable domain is KAGVTQTPRYLIKTRGQQVTLSCSPISGHRSVSWYQQTPGQGLQFLFEYFSETQRNKGNFPGRFSGRQFSNSRSEMNVSTLELGDSALYLCASSLPGQVNEQFFGPGTRLTVL.